This TCR beta chain was recorded in a study of T cells after yellow fever vaccination. Whole-study findings and limits: Weaker in magnitude, the secondary response showed a faster peak on day 5 versus 15.

V shed 0 bases and J 10 bases; nucleotides not matched to a gene: 8. The CDR3 extends over 15 amino acids. Germline CDR1 and CDR2: SGHRS and YFSETQ. MiXCR, run by TCRdb on the 5' RACE reads, gives a single entry per CDR3 protein. The sample shows about 400,000 distinct CDR3 sequences, about 9.9% of them seen only once. Notes on this clonotype: The antigen remains unidentified.

Material: PBMCs, obtained on the day of the first yellow fever vaccination. This sequence was found in a man younger than 30 who received the YFV17D yellow fever vaccine. J is TRBJ2-2 and V is TRBV5-1; TRBD2 agrees at 8 bases. CDR3 residues: CASSLGLASGEELFF. The CDR3 nucleotides read TGCGCCAGCAGCTTGGGACTAGCGAGCGGCGAGGAGCTGTTTTTT.